Reported below is one T cell receptor (beta chain). Its cognate antigen has yet to be identified. It has no much larger one-base neighbor in the sample; base qualities were not kept. The sample's time point, from its label and the paper: baseline before first vaccination. Samples from vaccinated people were obtained from the UK trials COV001 and COV002, which included a single-blind randomized controlled phase 2/3 trial of AZD1222 (ChAdOx1 nCoV-19) in healthy adults. For TCRbeta chain sequencing, PBMC samples were collected from trial participants at day 0 and at day 28 after the second dose. The CDR3 regions of human TCRbeta chains were analyzed by immunosequencing. On the study's bioinformatics: Repertoire TCRs were checked for matches against a reference library of SARS-CoV-2-specific TCRs that had been generated using the MIRA antigen-specificity platform. Breadth was defined as the fraction of unique TCRs that were SARS-CoV-2-associated. Depth was defined as the fraction of total T cells that were SARS-CoV-2-associated. Each spike-specific TCR was assigned to its reactive spike region and to a CD4 or CD8 class using the MIRA data. Log10-transformed breadth and depth values were compared by one-way ANOVA with Sidak's multiple comparisons tests. TCRdb retrieved this table from immuneACCESS and kept in-frame rearrangements only. Not all clones are present; in checked studies, unresolved V genes account for under half, and no reason is known for the remainder. Clone size and the V and J calls come from that table; the DNA yielded D and trimming. A total of tens of thousands of clones appear in this sample, under 90% of them only once. The ten largest clones take up over 2% of the sample.

From V the trimming removes 1 base and from J it removes 5 bases, while the gene matches leave 7 bases of the junction unaccounted for. CDR1 and CDR2 are read off the germline V gene as SGDLS and YYNGEE. Reading from cysteine to phenylalanine, the CDR3 counts 16 amino acids. Only the CDR3 part of the read is kept: 48 bases, read in frame from the first base. The data are from a study of T cell responses to AZD1222 COVID-19 vaccine (dated by TCRdb to about 2021). Broadly, across the study: AZD1222 recipients whose second dose came at about 4 weeks and those whose second dose came at about 12 weeks were combined into one group, since spike-specific TCR depth and breadth did not differ between the two schedules. Enrollment into the trials was organized by age into subgroups of 18-55, 56-69 and 70-plus years, and those subgroups contained approximately 160, 26 and 62 TCR-sequenced participants, respectively. TCR sequencing covered 230 to 250 trial participants: roughly 200 given two doses of AZD1222 and 26 given two doses of MenACWY control vaccine.

The paper's findings and limits, for the study overall: Epitopes outside the regions mutated in the B.1.351 and B.1.1.7 variants were reportedly recognized by nearly half of the unique spike-specific TCRs. Only 5 to 7 AZD1222 recipients were SARS-CoV-2 seropositive at baseline, limiting conclusions about previously exposed vaccinees. The vaccine-associated CD4 TCRs covered the entire spike protein, and the dominant responses fell in regions 160-218 and 743-854. In the small 56-69-year group, the increase in depth fell short of significance, most likely because of low power. Participants were mostly white British and included more females than males, and it was suggested by the authors that clonal diversity may have been underestimated. Because no day 14 peak-response samples were available, the repertoires could be characterized only after the peak T cell response. After two AZD1222 doses, both the breadth and the depth of spike-specific TCRs were significantly higher than at day 0 and than in MenACWY recipients.

The rearranged chain carries TRBV9 and TRBJ2-1; a stretch of 9 junction bases matches TRBD1. This clonotype originated in an adult in good health. Here the sequenced sample was peripheral blood, taken on day 0 of AZD1222 vaccination. The bases read TGTGCCAGCAGCGTAAAGGGACAGGGCGCAAACAATGAGCAGTTCTTC. Translated, this gives CASSVKGQGANNEQFF.